The 27 T cell receptor beta chains listed next were all sequenced from one sample in a study of blood T cell repertoires in COVID-19. The repertoire was sequenced with immunoSEQ multiplex PCR; TCRdb's copy has only in-frame clones and lacks some. Of over 110,000 clones in the sample, roughly 76% were seen once. The sequenced sample was peripheral blood. The receptors originated from an elderly man with acute or convalescent COVID-19.

The rearrangement links TRBV3-1 (or the pseudogene TRBV3-2) to TRBJ2-1; the match to TRBD2 covers 9 bases. CDR1 LGHDT and CDR2 YNNKEL come from the germline V gene (reference sequence). This CDR3 is built from 16 residues. J lost 2 bases, V lost 2 bases, and 4 bases had no gene match. CDR3 in DNA: TGTGCCAGCAGCCAACCACAGCGGGGGGCCTACAATGAGCAGTTCTTC. Its translation: CASSQPQRGAYNEQFF.

In this sample, this clone turned up a few times. This rearrangement joins TRBV5-1 to TRBJ2-5; no reliable D call. The germline V gene has CDR1 SGHRS and CDR2 YFSETQ. Trimming shortened V by 0 bases and J by 2 bases, and 14 bases separated the two germline ends. The CDR3 extends over 16 amino acids. In DNA, the CDR3 is TGCGCCAGCAGCTTGGCCGACCTTACCGGGCAAGAGACCCAGTACTTC. This codes for CASSLADLTGQETQYF.

The chain recombines TRBV12-3 or TRBV12-4 with TRBJ1-2, with D unresolved. The CDR3 loop spans 13 amino acids. Between the trimmed V and J ends, which lost 2 bases and 4 bases, there was a span of 8 bases. This CDR3 is CASSLHVAYGYTF. CDR3 coding DNA: TGTGCCAGCAGTTTACATGTAGCCTATGGCTACACCTTC.

The genes are TRBV7-9 and TRBJ1-6; 9 nucleotides agree with TRBD1. The junction had 11 bases not matched to a gene; V was cut back by 5 bases and J by 12 bases. CDR1 and CDR2 from the germline V gene are SEHNR and FQNEAQ (reference sequence). CDR3 length: 15 amino acids. The CDR3 DNA sequence: TGTGCCAGCAGCCGAACTGGACAGGGGATGTTACCCCTCCACTTT. This gives the protein CASSRTGQGMLPLHF.

The chain is built from TRBV30 and TRBJ2-1; no firm D call. The V end lost 3 bases, the J end lost 6 bases, and 6 bases lay between the germline ends. The CDR3 totals 11 residues. Looked up from germline, CDR1 is GTSNPN and CDR2 is SVGIG (reference sequence). CDR3 residues: CAWRNSNEQFF. As DNA, the CDR3 is TGTGCCTGGAGAAACAGCAATGAGCAGTTCTTC.

The genes are TRBV5-1 and TRBJ2-1; a weak D match, TRBD1 (6 bases). The V gene lost 4 bases and the J gene lost 5 bases, with 13 bases spanning the gap. The CDR3 length is 14 residues. CDR1 and CDR2 from the germline V gene are SGHRS and YFSETQ. This CDR3 reads CASSTGQINNEQFF. CDR3 in DNA: TGCGCCAGCAGCACTGGACAGATAAACAATGAGCAGTTCTTC.

The rearrangement joins TRBV10-3 to TRBJ2-2; 8 bases map to TRBD1. This CDR3 has 14 amino acids. Germline CDR1 reads ENHRY; CDR2 reads SYGVKD. J lost 7 bases, V lost 7 bases, and 8 bases had no gene match. For the CDR3, the DNA is TGTGCCATCACTCAGACAGGGGATAACGGGGAGCTGTTTTTT. Encoded protein: CAITQTGDNGELFF.

The chain combines TRBV3-1 (or the pseudogene TRBV3-2) with TRBJ2-7, with a tentative D call TRBD2 (5 bases). CDR1 LGHDT and CDR2 YNNKEL come from the germline V gene (reference sequence). The CDR3 loop spans 12 amino acids. The V end was cut by 4 bases, the J end by 7 bases, with 11 bases between. In nucleotides, the CDR3 is TGTGCCAGCAGCCCTCGAGCGGAGGAGCAGTACTTC. Translation: CASSPRAEEQYF.

This clone appeared many times. The V call is TRBV2, the J call TRBJ2-4; D is uncertain. The V end lost 6 bases, the J end lost 7 bases, and 10 bases lay between the germline ends. Germline assignment: CDR1 SNHLY and CDR2 FYNNEI. CDR3 size: 12 residues. CDR3 coding DNA: TGTGCCAGCAGGACTTCTGGGAACATTCAGTACTTC. Translated, it gives CASRTSGNIQYF.

The chain carries TRBV18 and TRBJ2-2; TRBD1 aligns across 7 bases. J lost 4 bases, V lost 4 bases, and 6 bases had no gene match. Germline CDR1 reads KGHSH; CDR2 reads LQKENI. The CDR3 runs to 15 residues. CDR3 amino acids: CASSRDRDSTGELFF. CDR3 DNA: TGTGCCAGCTCACGAGACAGGGATTCCACCGGGGAGCTGTTTTTT.

This clone has just one count. The V call is TRBV18, the J call TRBJ1-2, with unresolved D. V gave up 2 bases and J gave up 3 bases, with 13 bases separating them. The CDR3 runs 15 residues. Germline V CDR1 and CDR2: KGHSH, LQKENI. The CDR3 DNA reads as TGTGCCAGCTCACCAGCCGGTGGCGGGTACTATGGCTACACCTTC. The encoded protein is CASSPAGGGYYGYTF.

The chain is built from TRBV18 and TRBJ1-3, with D maybe TRBD1 (6 bases). The V end lost 3 bases, the J end lost 3 bases, and 15 bases lay between the germline ends. Looked up from germline, CDR1 is KGHSH and CDR2 is LQKENI. CDR3 length: 16 amino acids. The CDR3, as DNA: TGTGCCAGCTCACCGCCTTCTGGGACATTTGGAAACACCATATATTTT. This encodes CASSPPSGTFGNTIYF.

This clone has a handful of counts. This chain connects TRBV29-1 to TRBJ2-7; 13 nucleotides line up with TRBD2. The CDR3 covers 13 residues. Germline CDR1 SQVTM, CDR2 ANQGSEA. V lost 7 bases to trimming and J lost 3 bases; unmatched junction nucleotides: 3. The CDR3 loop reads CSARLAGGYEQYF. The CDR3 nucleotides read TGCAGCGCGAGACTAGCGGGGGGCTACGAGCAGTACTTC.

The V gene is TRBV9, the J gene TRBJ2-3; 9 nucleotides line up with TRBD2. Looked up from germline, CDR1 is SGDLS and CDR2 is YYNGEE. The V and J ends lost 0 bases and 7 bases, in that order; junction bases with no gene match: 9. This CDR3 has 16 residues. The CDR3 coding sequence is TGTGCCAGCAGCGTAGTGGTTAGCGGGGGAAGGAATACGCAGTATTTT. Amino acid sequence: CASSVVVSGGRNTQYF.

V and J are TRBV5-6 and TRBJ1-6; 7 bases fit TRBD1. Trimming took 3 bases from V and 6 from J; bases not matched to a gene: 6. The CDR3 has 15 residues. Looked up from germline, CDR1 is SGHDT and CDR2 is YYEEEE. CDR3 in amino acids: CASSSRGIFNSPLHF. The CDR3 coding sequence is TGTGCCAGCAGCTCCAGGGGGATATTTAATTCACCCCTCCACTTT.

This chain connects TRBV7-9 to TRBJ1-4, with no clear D. This CDR3 comprises 14 residues. The ends were cut back, 5 bases at V and 3 bases at J, with 10 bases in the middle. Per germline, CDR1 SEHNR and CDR2 FQNEAQ (reference sequence). The CDR3 nucleotides are TGTGCCAGCAGCCTCGAGGCGGCTAATGAAAAACTGTTTTTT. Protein product: CASSLEAANEKLFF.

This chain uses TRBV7-2 with TRBJ1-4; 8 nucleotides align to TRBD1. Germline CDR1 and CDR2: SGHTA and FQGNSA. J lost 3 bases, V lost 5 bases, and 2 bases had no gene match. The length of the CDR3 is 14 residues. The DNA of the CDR3 is TGTGCCAGCAGCCAGGACAGGGCTAATGAAAAACTGTTTTTT. Encoded protein: CASSQDRANEKLFF.

The rearrangement joins TRBV12-3 or TRBV12-4 to TRBJ2-5; tentatively, D is TRBD2 (5 bases). Trimming pared 3 bases from V and 5 bases from J, leaving 7 bases between. CDR3 length: 12 amino acids. The CDR3: CASSFERETQYF. CDR3 DNA: TGTGCCAGCAGTTTCGAGCGGGAGACCCAGTACTTC.

This chain uses TRBV18 with TRBJ1-2; D uncertain. The V and J ends lost 2 bases and 14 bases respectively, with 18 bases between them. The CDR3 totals 13 residues. In germline, CDR1 is KGHSH, CDR2 LQKENI. The CDR3 is CASSPSASGSRTF. CDR3 sequence (DNA): TGTGCCAGCTCACCATCGGCCTCCGGGTCTCGAACCTTC.

The gene calls are TRBV7-7 and TRBJ2-1, with TRBD2 matching over 9 bases. The CDR3 totals 15 residues. Germline assignment: CDR1 SSHAT and CDR2 FNYEAQ (reference sequence). V lost 4 bases, J lost 9 bases, and 10 bases stayed unmatched. CDR3 DNA sequence: TGTGCCAGCAGCTCCTCTAGCGGGGAAGGAATTGAGCAGTTCTTC. Translating it yields CASSSSSGEGIEQFF.

The V gene is TRBV4-3, the J gene TRBJ2-7; 7 bases match TRBD2. The V and J ends lost 3 bases and 4 bases, in that order; junction bases with no gene match: 9. From germline, CDR1 is LGHNA and CDR2 YSLEER. The CDR3 runs to 15 residues. CDR3 sequence reads: CASSQDWGGNYEQYF. In DNA, the CDR3 is TGCGCCAGCAGCCAGGACTGGGGGGGGAATTACGAGCAGTACTTC.

The V and J genes are TRBV7-6 and TRBJ2-7; 8 nucleotides match TRBD1. The CDR3 has 15 residues. V dropped 2 bases and J dropped 4; count of bases not matched to a gene: 7. Germline CDR1 is SGHVS and CDR2 is FNYEAQ. In DNA, the CDR3 is TGTGCCAGCAGCTTAATACAGGGGGAAGGGTACGAGCAGTACTTC. This encodes CASSLIQGEGYEQYF. Full variable domain (rest looked up from reference TRBV7-6 and TRBJ2-7): GAGVSQSPRYKVTKRGQDVALRCDPISGHVSLYWYRQALGQGPEFLTYFNYEAQQDKSGLPNDRFSAERPEGSISTLTIQRTEQRDSAMYRCASSLIQGEGYEQYFGPGTRLTVT.

The gene calls are TRBV3-1 (or the pseudogene TRBV3-2) and TRBJ2-7; the match to TRBD1 covers 7 bases. The ends lost 0 bases at V and 2 bases at J; junction bases unmatched: 19. CDR3 size: 20 residues. The germline V gene has CDR1 LGHDT and CDR2 YNNKEL (reference sequence). The CDR3 sequence is CASSQDEFDVVGGEAYEQYF. The CDR3 DNA sequence: TGTGCCAGCAGCCAAGATGAGTTCGACGTGGTAGGGGGCGAAGCCTACGAGCAGTACTTC.

The gene calls are TRBV7-3 and TRBJ1-5; 9 nucleotides line up with TRBD1. The V segment lost 2 bases and the J segment 4 bases; nucleotides outside the gene matches: 0. The CDR3 extends over 14 amino acids. The germline CDR1 and CDR2 sequences are SGHTA and FQGTGA. The CDR3 spells CASSLGTGNQPQHF. Here the CDR3 DNA reads TGTGCCAGCAGCTTAGGGACAGGGAATCAGCCCCAGCATTTT.

V gene TRBV6-6 combines with J gene TRBJ2-2; a possible D gene is TRBD2 (6 bases). Trimming stripped 2 bases from V and 6 bases from J, with 13 bases between. This CDR3 is 15 amino acids long. Germline-derived CDR1 and CDR2 are MNHNY and SVGAGI (reference sequence). CDR3 in DNA: TGTGCCAGCAGTTACGGGGGGAGGATATCCGGGGAGCTGTTTTTT. Residues: CASSYGGRISGELFF.

As for this clone: The sample holds other DNA sequences that translate to the same CDR3. The chain joins TRBV6-2 or TRBV6-3 to TRBJ2-2, with 7 bases identical to TRBD1. CDR3 size: 15 residues. V was pared by 0 bases and J by 3 bases, with 1 base of the junction left unmatched. Per germline, CDR1 MNHEY and CDR2 SVGEGT. This CDR3 is CASSYSGGDTGELFF. In DNA, the CDR3 is TGTGCCAGCAGTTACTCAGGGGGCGACACCGGGGAGCTGTTTTTT.

The chain recombines TRBV19 with TRBJ2-1; D gene uncertain. V shed 6 bases and J shed 5 bases, with 5 bases lying between them. Per germline, CDR1 LNHDA and CDR2 SQIVND (reference sequence). The CDR3 loop spans 11 amino acids. CDR3 nucleotides: TGTGCCAGTAGAGAGGACAATGAGCAGTTCTTC. Encoded protein: CASREDNEQFF.